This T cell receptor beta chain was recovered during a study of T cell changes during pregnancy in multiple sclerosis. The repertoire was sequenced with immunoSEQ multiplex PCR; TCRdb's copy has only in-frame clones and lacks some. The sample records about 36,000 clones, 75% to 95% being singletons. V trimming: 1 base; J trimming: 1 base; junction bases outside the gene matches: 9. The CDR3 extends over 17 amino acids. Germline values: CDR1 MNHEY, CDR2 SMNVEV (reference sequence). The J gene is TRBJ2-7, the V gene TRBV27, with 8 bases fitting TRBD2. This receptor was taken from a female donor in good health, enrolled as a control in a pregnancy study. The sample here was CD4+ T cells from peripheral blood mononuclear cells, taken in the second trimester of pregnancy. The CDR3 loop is CASSLYGSLADSYEQYF. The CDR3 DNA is TGTGCCAGCAGTTTATATGGCTCACTAGCGGATTCCTACGAGCAGTACTTC.